This T cell receptor beta chain originates from a study of T cell responses to AZD1222 COVID-19 vaccine. Only in-frame clones appear in the TCRdb table, and some are missing; sequencing was by immunoSEQ multiplex PCR. The data contain more than 110,000 clones, about 92% of them singletons. The CDR3 consists of 16 residues. Per the germline V gene, CDR1 is MNHEY and CDR2 is SVGAGI. The V and J ends lost 0 bases and 10 bases respectively, with 16 bases between them. The sample here was peripheral blood, taken on day 0 of AZD1222 vaccination. The TCR sequence derives from an adult in good health. V usage is TRBV6-5 and J usage is TRBJ1-6; D is undetermined. The CDR3 DNA sequence: TGTGCCAGCAGTTACTCGATTGGGTCTCCGGGATCACCCCTCCACTTT. It translates to CASSYSIGSPGSPLHF.